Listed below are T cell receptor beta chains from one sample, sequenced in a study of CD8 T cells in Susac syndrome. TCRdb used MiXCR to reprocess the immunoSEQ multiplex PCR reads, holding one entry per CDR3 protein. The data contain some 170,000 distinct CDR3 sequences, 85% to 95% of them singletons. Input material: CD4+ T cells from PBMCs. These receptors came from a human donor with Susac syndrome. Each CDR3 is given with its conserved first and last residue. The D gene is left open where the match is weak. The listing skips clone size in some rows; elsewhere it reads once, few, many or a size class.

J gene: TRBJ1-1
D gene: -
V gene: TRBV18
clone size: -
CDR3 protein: CASSRQGAGKDTEAFF
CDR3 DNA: TGTGCCAGCTCACGTCAAGGGGCAGGGAAGGACACTGAAGCTTTCTTT

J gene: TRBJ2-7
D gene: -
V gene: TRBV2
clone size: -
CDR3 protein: CASSGSYEQYF
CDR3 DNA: TGTGCCAGCAGTGGTTCCTACGAGCAGTACTTC

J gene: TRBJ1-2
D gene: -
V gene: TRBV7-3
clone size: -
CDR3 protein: CASSLGESGLGYTF
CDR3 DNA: TGTGCCAGCAGCTTAGGAGAGTCCGGGCTTGGCTACACCTTC

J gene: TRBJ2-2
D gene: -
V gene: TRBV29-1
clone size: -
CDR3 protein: CSASGTWNTGELFF
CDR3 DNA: TGCAGCGCCTCCGGGACCTGGAACACCGGGGAGCTGTTTTTT

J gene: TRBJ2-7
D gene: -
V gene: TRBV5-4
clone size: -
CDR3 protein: CASSLDPSANYEQYF
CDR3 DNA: TGTGCCAGCAGCTTGGATCCTAGCGCTAACTACGAGCAGTACTTC

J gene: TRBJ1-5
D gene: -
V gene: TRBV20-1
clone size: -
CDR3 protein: CSDPTPPEECNQPQHF
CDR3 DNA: TGCAGCGACCCGACCCCGCCGGAGGAATGCAATCAGCCCCAGCATTTT

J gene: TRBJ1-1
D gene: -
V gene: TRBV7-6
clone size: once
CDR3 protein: CASSPRGFGNTEAFF
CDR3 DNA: TGTGCCAGCAGCCCCAGGGGTTTCGGGAACACTGAAGCTTTCTTT

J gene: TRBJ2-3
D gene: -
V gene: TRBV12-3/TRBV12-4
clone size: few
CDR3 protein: CASSSEADTQYF
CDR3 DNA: TGTGCCAGCAGTTCCGAGGCAGATACGCAGTATTTT

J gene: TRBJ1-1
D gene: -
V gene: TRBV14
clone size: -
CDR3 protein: CASSQSGNTEAFF
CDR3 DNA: TGTGCCAGCAGCCAGAGCGGGAACACTGAAGCTTTCTTT

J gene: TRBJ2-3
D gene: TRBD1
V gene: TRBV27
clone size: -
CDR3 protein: CASSKQGRRDTQYF
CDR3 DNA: TGTGCCAGCAGTAAACAGGGGCGCCGCGATACGCAGTATTTT

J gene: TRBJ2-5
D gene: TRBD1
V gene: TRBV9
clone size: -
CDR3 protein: CASSGAGTVKETQYF
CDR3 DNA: TGTGCCAGCAGCGGGGCCGGGACAGTAAAAGAGACCCAGTACTTC

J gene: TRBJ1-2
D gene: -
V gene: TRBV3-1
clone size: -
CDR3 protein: CASSQGQGIFGYTF
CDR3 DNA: TGTGCCAGCAGCCAAGGGCAGGGGATATTTGGCTACACCTTC

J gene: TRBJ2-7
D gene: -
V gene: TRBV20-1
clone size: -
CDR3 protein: CSARDRMGQAVTYEQYF
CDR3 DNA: TGCAGTGCTAGAGATAGGATGGGACAAGCCGTAACCTACGAGCAGTACTTC

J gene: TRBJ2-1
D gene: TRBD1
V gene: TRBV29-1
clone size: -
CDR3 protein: CSLSRDRGHEQFF
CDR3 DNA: TGCAGCCTTTCCCGGGACAGGGGCCATGAGCAGTTCTTC

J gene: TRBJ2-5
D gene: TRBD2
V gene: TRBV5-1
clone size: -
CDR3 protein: CASSRSWTSGREETQYF
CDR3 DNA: TGCGCCAGCAGCCGAAGTTGGACTAGCGGGAGAGAGGAGACCCAGTACTTC

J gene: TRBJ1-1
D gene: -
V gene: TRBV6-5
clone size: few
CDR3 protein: CASSYSSATGPIF
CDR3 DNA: TGTGCCAGCAGTTACTCGAGTGCAACAGGGCCGATCTTT

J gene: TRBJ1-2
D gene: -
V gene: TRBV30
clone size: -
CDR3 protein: CAWSSYGGIGYGYTF
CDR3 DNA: TGTGCCTGGAGTTCGTACGGGGGGATCGGATATGGCTACACCTTC

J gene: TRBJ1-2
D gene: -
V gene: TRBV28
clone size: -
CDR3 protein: CASSYSGLYGYTF
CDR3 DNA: TGTGCCAGCAGTTATTCAGGGCTTTATGGCTACACCTTC

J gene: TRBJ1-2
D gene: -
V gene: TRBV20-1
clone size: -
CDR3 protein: CSARREVNYGYTF
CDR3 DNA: TGCAGTGCTAGACGGGAGGTTAACTATGGCTACACCTTC

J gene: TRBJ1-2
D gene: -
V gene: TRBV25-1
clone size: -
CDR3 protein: CASSRDPPSGYGYTF
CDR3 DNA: TGTGCCAGCAGCCGGGACCCCCCCTCAGGCTATGGCTACACCTTC

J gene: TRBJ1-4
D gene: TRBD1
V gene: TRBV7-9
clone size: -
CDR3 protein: CATSFDTGGGQGELFF
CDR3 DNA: TGTGCCACGTCGTTCGATACAGGGGGCGGACAGGGGGAACTGTTTTTT

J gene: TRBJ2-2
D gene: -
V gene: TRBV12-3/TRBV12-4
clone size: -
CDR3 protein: CASSPGQPSTGELFF
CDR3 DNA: TGTGCCAGCAGCCCCGGACAGCCATCCACCGGGGAGCTGTTTTTT

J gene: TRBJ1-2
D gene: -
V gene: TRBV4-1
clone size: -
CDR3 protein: CASSQELKVNYGYTF
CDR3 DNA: TGCGCCAGCAGCCAAGAATTAAAGGTTAACTATGGCTACACCTTC

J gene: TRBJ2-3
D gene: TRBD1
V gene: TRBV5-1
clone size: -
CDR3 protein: CASSLGTGGGTDTQYF
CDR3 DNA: TGCGCCAGCAGCTTAGGGACAGGCGGGGGCACAGATACGCAGTATTTT

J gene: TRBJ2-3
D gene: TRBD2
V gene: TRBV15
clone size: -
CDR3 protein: CATSREYGRADTDTQYF
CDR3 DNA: TGTGCCACCAGCAGAGAGTACGGGAGGGCCGACACAGATACGCAGTATTTT

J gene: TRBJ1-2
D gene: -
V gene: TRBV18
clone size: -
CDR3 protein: CASSPGEYNYGYTF
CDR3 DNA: TGTGCCAGCTCACCGGGGGAATACAACTATGGCTACACCTTC

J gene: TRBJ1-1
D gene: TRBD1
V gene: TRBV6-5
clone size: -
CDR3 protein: CASSYATHRGVNTEAFF
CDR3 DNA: TGTGCCAGCAGTTACGCCACCCACAGGGGTGTGAACACTGAAGCTTTCTTT

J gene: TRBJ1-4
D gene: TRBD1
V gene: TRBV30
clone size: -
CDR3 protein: CAWSVRRQGRSGEKLFF
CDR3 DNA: TGTGCCTGGAGTGTACGTCGACAGGGGAGGTCAGGTGAAAAACTGTTTTTT

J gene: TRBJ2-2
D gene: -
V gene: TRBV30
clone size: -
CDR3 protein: CACSRLVGGVGPGELSF
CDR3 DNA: TGTGCCTGTAGCAGACTTGTGGGGGGCGTGGGTCCCGGGGAGCTGTCTTTT

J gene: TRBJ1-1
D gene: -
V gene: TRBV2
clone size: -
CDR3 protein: CANSGQPNTEAFF
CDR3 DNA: TGTGCCAATTCCGGACAGCCGAACACTGAAGCTTTCTTT

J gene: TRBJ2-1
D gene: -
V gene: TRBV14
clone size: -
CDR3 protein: CASSQGWGLSPSYNEQFF
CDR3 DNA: TGTGCCAGCAGCCAAGGATGGGGGCTGTCACCGTCCTACAATGAGCAGTTCTTC